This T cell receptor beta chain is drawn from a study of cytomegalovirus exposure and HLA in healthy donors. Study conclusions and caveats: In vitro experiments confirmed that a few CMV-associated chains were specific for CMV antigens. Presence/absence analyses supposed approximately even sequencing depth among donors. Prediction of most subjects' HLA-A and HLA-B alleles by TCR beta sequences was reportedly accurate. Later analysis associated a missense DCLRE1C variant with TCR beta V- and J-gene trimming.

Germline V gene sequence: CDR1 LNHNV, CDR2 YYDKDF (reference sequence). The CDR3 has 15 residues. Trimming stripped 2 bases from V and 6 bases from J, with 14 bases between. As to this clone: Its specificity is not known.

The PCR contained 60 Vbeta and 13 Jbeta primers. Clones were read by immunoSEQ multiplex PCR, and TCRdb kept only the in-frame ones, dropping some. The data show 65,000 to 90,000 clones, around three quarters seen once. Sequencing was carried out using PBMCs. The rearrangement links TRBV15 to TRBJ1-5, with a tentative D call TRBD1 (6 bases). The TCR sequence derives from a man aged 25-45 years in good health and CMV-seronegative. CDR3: CATSRTPGDSQPQHF. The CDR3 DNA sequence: TGTGCCACCAGCAGAACTCCAGGGGATAGTCAGCCCCAGCATTTT.